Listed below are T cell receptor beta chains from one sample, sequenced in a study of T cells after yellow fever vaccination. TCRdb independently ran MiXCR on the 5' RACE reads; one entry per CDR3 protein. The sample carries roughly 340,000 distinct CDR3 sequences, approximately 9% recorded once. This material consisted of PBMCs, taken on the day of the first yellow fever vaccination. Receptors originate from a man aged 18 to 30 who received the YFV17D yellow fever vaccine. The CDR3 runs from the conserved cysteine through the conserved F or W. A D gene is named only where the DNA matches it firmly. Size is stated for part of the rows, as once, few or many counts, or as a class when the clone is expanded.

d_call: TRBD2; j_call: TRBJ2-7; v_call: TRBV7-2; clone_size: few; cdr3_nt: TGTGCCAGCAGCTTACGTCCGGGACTAGACTCCTACGAGCAGTACTTC; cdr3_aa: CASSLRPGLDSYEQYF
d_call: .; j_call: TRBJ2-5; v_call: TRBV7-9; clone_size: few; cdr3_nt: TGTGCCAGCAGCTTAAGTATCCAGGGTCTCCAAGAGACCCAGTACTTC; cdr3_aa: CASSLSIQGLQETQYF
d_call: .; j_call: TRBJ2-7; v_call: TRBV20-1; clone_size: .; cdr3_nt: TGCAGTGCTTCAACATGGGAGAGGGGAAGGGGAGGAAACTACGAGCAGTACTTC; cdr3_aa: CSASTWERGRGGNYEQYF
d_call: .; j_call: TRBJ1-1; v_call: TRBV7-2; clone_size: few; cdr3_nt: TGTGCCAGCAGCCCATTCGACAGTCGAACTGAAGCTTTCTTT; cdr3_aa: CASSPFDSRTEAFF
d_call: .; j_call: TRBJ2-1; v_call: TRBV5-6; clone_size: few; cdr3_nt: TGTGCCAGCAGCTTGTATCAGAAACTGGGTTGGGGTATCAATGAGCAGTTCTTC; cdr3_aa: CASSLYQKLGWGINEQFF
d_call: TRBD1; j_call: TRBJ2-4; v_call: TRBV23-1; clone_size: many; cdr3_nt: TGCGCCAGCAGCCAAGGGACAGGGGATGAGTCAGCCAAAAACATTCAGTACTTC; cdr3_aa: CASSQGTGDESAKNIQYF
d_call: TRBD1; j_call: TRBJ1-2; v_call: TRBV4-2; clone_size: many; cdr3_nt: TGTGCCAGCAGCCAAGAGGCAGGGGGTAGCTATGGCTACACCTTC; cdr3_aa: CASSQEAGGSYGYTF
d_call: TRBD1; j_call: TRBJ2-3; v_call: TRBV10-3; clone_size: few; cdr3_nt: TGTGCCATCAGTGGGACAGGGGCGGAGGATACGCAGTATTTT; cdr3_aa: CAISGTGAEDTQYF
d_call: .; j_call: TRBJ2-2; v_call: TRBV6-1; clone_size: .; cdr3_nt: TGTGCCACTAATTCCGGGCCGGGGGCCGGGGAGCTGTTTTTT; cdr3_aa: CATNSGPGAGELFF
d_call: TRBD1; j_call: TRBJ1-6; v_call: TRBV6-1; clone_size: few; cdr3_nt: TGTGCCAGCAGTCAACGGGGACAGGGTACTAATTCACCCCTCCACTTT; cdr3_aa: CASSQRGQGTNSPLHF
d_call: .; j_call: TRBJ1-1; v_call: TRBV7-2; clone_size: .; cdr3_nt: TGTGCCAGCAGCCGACCTGGTAGCACTGAAGCTTTCTTT; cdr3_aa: CASSRPGSTEAFF
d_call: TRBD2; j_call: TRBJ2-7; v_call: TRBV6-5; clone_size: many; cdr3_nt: TGTGCCAGCAGTTATGGTAGCGGGGGTGGGGAGCAGTACTTC; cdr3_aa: CASSYGSGGGEQYF
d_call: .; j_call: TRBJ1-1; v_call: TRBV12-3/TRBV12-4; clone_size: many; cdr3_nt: TGTGCCAGCAGGGTAAACACTGAAGCTTTCTTT; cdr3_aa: CASRVNTEAFF
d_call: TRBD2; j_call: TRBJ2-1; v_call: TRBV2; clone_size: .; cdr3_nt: TGTGCCAGCAGCGCCACTAGCGGTGAGCAGTTCTTC; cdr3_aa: CASSATSGEQFF
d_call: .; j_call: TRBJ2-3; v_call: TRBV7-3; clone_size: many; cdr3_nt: TGTGCCAGCAGCTTAGTCAACGGGATCACAGATACGCAGTATTTT; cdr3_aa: CASSLVNGITDTQYF
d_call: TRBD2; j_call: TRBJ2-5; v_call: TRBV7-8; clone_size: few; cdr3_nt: TGTGCCAGCAGCTTCGTAGGACTAGCCTGGGAGACCCAGTACTTC; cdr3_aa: CASSFVGLAWETQYF
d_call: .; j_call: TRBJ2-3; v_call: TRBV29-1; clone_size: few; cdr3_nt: TGCAGCGTTGCGATGGGTGGACACTCCACAACGAGCACAGATACGCAGTATTTT; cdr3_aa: CSVAMGGHSTTSTDTQYF
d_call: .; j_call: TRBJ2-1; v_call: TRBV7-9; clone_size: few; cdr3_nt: TGTGCCAGCAGCTGGATGGACGGCGCCTCCTACAATGAGCAGTTCTTC; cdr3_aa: CASSWMDGASYNEQFF
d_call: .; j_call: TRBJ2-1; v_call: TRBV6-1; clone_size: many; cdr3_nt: TGTGCCAGCAGCCCGGGACCGGGGGTATACAATGAGCAGTTCTTC; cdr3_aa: CASSPGPGVYNEQFF
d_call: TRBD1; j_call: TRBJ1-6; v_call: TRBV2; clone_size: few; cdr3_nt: TGTGCCAGCACTGGTGGGACAGGGGGCAATTCACCCCTCCACTTT; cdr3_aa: CASTGGTGGNSPLHF
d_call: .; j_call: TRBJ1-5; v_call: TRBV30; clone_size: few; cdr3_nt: TGTGCCTGGAGTGAGGCAGGGTTCTCGCCCCAGCATTTT; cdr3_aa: CAWSEAGFSPQHF
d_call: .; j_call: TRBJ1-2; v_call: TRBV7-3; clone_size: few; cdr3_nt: TGTGCCAGCAGCCCGGGTAGTGGGTATGGCTACACCTTC; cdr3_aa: CASSPGSGYGYTF
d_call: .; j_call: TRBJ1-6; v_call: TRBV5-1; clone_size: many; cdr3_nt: TGCGCCAGCAGCTTAGCAGCCCTGGATTCACCCCTCCACTTT; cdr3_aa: CASSLAALDSPLHF
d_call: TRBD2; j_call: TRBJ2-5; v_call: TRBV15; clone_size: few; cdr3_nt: TGTGCCACCAGAGGGGGGCGGGGGGGACAAGAGACCCAGTACTTC; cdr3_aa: CATRGGRGGQETQYF
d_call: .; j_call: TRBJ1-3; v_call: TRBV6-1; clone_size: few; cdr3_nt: TGTGCCAGCAGTCGCCCCAGGGGATCTGGAAACACCATATATTTT; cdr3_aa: CASSRPRGSGNTIYF
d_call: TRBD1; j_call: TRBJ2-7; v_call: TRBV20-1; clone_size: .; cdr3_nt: TGCAGTGCCCGACAGGGCTTATTCTACGAGCAGTACTTC; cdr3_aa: CSARQGLFYEQYF
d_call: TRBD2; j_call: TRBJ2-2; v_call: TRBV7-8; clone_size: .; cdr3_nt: TGTGCCAGCAGCGCTCCCAGTTTAGCGGGGGGGGTGACCGGGGAGCTGTTTTTT; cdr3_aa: CASSAPSLAGGVTGELFF
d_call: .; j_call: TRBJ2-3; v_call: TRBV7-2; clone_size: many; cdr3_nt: TGTGCCAGCAGCTTAAGGGTCCAGAGCACAGATACGCAGTATTTT; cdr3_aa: CASSLRVQSTDTQYF
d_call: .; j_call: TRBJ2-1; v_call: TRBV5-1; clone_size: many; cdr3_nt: TGCGCCAGCAGATTAGCGTCGTACAATGAGCAGTTCTTC; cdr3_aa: CASRLASYNEQFF
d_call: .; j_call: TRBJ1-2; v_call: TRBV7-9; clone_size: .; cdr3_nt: TGTGCCAGCAGCCAAGGGACCTTGGCAGATGGCTACACCTTC; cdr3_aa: CASSQGTLADGYTF
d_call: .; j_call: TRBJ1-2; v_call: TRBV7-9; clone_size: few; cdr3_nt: TGTGCCAGCACCGGACAGACCTCCTATGGCTACACCTTC; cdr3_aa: CASTGQTSYGYTF
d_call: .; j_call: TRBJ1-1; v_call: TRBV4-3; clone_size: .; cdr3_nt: TGCGCCAGCAGCCTCCAACAGGGGAACACTGAAGCTTTCTTT; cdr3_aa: CASSLQQGNTEAFF
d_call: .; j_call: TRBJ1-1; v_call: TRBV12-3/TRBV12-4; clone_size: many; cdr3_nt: TGTGCCAGCAGTTTGGGCAGGGGACAAATGGCTTTCTTT; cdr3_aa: CASSLGRGQMAFF
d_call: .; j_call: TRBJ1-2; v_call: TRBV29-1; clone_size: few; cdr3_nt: TGCAGCGTTGAAGATAGTGAGGGGGGATACTATGGCTACACCTTC; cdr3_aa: CSVEDSEGGYYGYTF
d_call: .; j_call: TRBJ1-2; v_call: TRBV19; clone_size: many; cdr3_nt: TGTGCCAGTAGTATCCCCAACTATGGCTACACCTTC; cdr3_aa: CASSIPNYGYTF
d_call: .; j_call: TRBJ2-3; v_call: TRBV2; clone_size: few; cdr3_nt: TGTGCCAGCAGACTCCAGGGTCTGAGAGGGAATACGCAGTATTTT; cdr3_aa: CASRLQGLRGNTQYF
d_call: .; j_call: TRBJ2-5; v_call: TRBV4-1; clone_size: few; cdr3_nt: TGCGCCAGCAGCCAAGATCAGTTGGGAGAGACCCAGTACTTC; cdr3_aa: CASSQDQLGETQYF
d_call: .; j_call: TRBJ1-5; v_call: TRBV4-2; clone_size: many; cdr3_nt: TGCGCCAGCAGCCAAGATCCCGGGCAGCCCCAGCATTTT; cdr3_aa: CASSQDPGQPQHF
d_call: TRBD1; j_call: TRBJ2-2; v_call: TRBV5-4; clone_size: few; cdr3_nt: TGTGCCACCGAACAGGGGTCTCAAACCGGGGAGCTGTTTTTT; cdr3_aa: CATEQGSQTGELFF
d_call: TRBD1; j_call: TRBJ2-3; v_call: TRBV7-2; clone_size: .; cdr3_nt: TGTGCCAGCAGCTCGGGACAGGTCACTGATACGCAGTATTTT; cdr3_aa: CASSSGQVTDTQYF
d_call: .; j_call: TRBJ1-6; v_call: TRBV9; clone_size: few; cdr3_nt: TGTGCCAGCAGCGTATACTATACAGGGCGATCACCCCTCCACTTT; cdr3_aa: CASSVYYTGRSPLHF
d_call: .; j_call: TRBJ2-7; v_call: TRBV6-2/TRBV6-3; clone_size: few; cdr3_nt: TGTGCCAGCAGTTCCCGCGGTACTAGGGGCTCCTACGAGCAGTACTTC; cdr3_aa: CASSSRGTRGSYEQYF
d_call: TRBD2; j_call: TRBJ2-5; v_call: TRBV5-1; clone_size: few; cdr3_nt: TGCGCCAGCAGCAGCTCCTCGGGGGGAAGGTGGGAGACCCAGTACTTC; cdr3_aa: CASSSSSGGRWETQYF
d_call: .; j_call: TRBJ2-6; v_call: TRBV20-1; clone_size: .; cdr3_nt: TGCAGTGCTACCCGCGGCAACACCGCCTCTGGGGCCAACGTCCTGACTTTC; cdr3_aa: CSATRGNTASGANVLTF
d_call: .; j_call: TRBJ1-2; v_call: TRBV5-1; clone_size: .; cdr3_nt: TGCGCCAGCGGGTCGGATAACTATGGCTACACCTTC; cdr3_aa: CASGSDNYGYTF
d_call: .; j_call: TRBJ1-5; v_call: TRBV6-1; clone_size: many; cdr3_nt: TGTGCCAGCAGTAAAGGGAATAGCAATCAGCCCCAGCATTTT; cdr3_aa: CASSKGNSNQPQHF
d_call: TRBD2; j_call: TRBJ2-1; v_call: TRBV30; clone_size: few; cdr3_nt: TGTGCCTGGAGTCGAGCGGGGGACTCCTACAATGAGCAGTTCTTC; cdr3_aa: CAWSRAGDSYNEQFF
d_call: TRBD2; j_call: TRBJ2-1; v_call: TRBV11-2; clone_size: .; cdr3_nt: TGTGCCAGCAGCCGCCCCGGGAGGGACTCCTACAATGAGCAGTTCTTC; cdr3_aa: CASSRPGRDSYNEQFF
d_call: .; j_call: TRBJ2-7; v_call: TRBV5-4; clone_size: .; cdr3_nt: TGTGCCAGCAGCCCGGGGGACGGCTACTACGAGCAGTACTTC; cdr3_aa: CASSPGDGYYEQYF
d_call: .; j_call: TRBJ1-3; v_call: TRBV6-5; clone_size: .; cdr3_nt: TGTGCCAGCAGTTACTCGTTAGGGGCTGGAAACACCATATATTTT; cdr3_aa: CASSYSLGAGNTIYF
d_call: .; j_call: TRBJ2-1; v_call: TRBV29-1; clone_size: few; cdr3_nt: TGCAGCGTCCAAACCCTAGCGAACTACAATGAGCAGTTCTTC; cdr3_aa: CSVQTLANYNEQFF
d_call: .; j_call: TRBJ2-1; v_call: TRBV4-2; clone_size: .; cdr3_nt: TGTGCCAGCAGCTTGGACGAGGCCCCCAATGAGCAGTTCTTC; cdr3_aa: CASSLDEAPNEQFF
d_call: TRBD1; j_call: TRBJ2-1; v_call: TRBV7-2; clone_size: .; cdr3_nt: TGTGCCAGCAGCTCCACCGGGACAGGGGTCAATGAGCAGTTCTTC; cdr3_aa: CASSSTGTGVNEQFF
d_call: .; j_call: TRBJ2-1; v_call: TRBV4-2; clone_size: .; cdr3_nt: TGTGCCAGCAGCCAAGCCCGCCTGGGGACCTCCTACAATGAGCAGTTCTTC; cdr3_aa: CASSQARLGTSYNEQFF